This is a list of T cell receptor beta chains from one sample in a study of immune evolution from preneoplasia to lung adenocarcinoma. The protocol was immunoSEQ multiplex PCR, while the TCRdb copy is restricted to in-frame clones and leaves out a portion. Among under 13,000 clones listed, about four fifths were seen once. Sequencing was done on a sample of FFPE minimally invasive lung adenocarcinoma tissue. All receptors come from a person aged 65 to 85 with lung adenocarcinoma. CDR3s include the opening cysteine and the closing phenylalanine or tryptophan. A D gene is named only where the DNA matches it firmly. Not all rows give a size; the values are once, few, many and, for expanded clones, a class.

v_call,clone_size,d_call,j_call,cdr3_aa,cdr3_nt
TRBV30,.,.,TRBJ1-1,CAWIYTEAFF,TGTGCCTGGATTTACACTGAAGCTTTCTTT
TRBV28,once,.,TRBJ1-1,CASSSIRAQNTEAFF,TGTGCCAGCAGTTCTATCCGGGCCCAGAACACTGAAGCTTTCTTT
TRBV21-1,.,.,TRBJ2-7,CASSSRTPDRYYEQYF,TGTGCCAGCAGCAGCCGCACTCCAGACAGATACTACGAGCAGTACTTC
TRBV11-2,.,.,TRBJ1-4,CASSSPRGGDGTNEKLFF,TGTGCCAGCAGCTCCCCCAGGGGCGGAGATGGAACTAATGAAAAACTGTTTTTT
TRBV6-5,.,.,TRBJ2-7,CASSRQSSYEQYF,TGTGCCAGCAGCCGACAGAGCTCCTACGAGCAGTACTTC
TRBV5-1,.,.,TRBJ1-6,CASSLSGPNSPLHF,TGCGCCAGCAGCTTGTCAGGGCCAAATTCACCCCTCCACTTT
TRBV7-3,.,.,TRBJ2-2,CASSFTNTGELFF,TGTGCCAGCAGCTTCACTAACACCGGGGAGCTGTTTTTT
TRBV5-6,.,.,TRBJ1-2,CASSLTGNVYGYTF,TGTGCCAGCAGCTTGACAGGGAACGTGTATGGCTACACCTTC
TRBV30,few,TRBD1,TRBJ1-1,CAWNWEAGGAFF,TGTGCCTGGAACTGGGAGGCAGGGGGAGCTTTCTTT
TRBV7-9,.,TRBD2,TRBJ2-7,CASSAPGTSGRAYEQYF,TGTGCCAGCAGCGCCCCCGGGACTAGCGGGCGGGCCTACGAGCAGTACTTC
TRBV29-1,.,.,TRBJ2-3,CSVEDRSRGTDTQYF,TGCAGCGTTGAAGACAGGTCGCGCGGCACAGATACGCAGTATTTT
TRBV30,.,TRBD1,TRBJ1-5,CAWSPSDRGGNQPQHF,TGTGCCTGGAGTCCCTCCGACAGGGGAGGCAATCAGCCCCAGCATTTT
TRBV30,.,.,TRBJ1-5,CAWSLEGGNQPQHF,TGTGCCTGGAGCCTCGAGGGCGGCAATCAGCCCCAGCATTTT
TRBV30,once,.,TRBJ1-1,CAWGSGVLNTEAFF,TGTGCCTGGGGGTCGGGGGTCTTGAACACTGAAGCTTTCTTT
TRBV29-1,.,TRBD1,TRBJ2-7,CSVEEAWTGGYEQYF,TGCAGCGTTGAAGAAGCATGGACAGGGGGCTACGAGCAGTACTTC
TRBV7-7,few,.,TRBJ1-3,CASSFNRDDTIYF,TGTGCCAGCAGCTTCAACAGGGATGACACCATATATTTT
TRBV5-3,few,TRBD2,TRBJ2-3,CARSLGTSGTGDTQYF,TGTGCCAGAAGCTTGGGGACTAGCGGGACGGGAGATACGCAGTATTTT
TRBV20-1,.,.,TRBJ2-7,CSASPSYEQYF,TGCAGTGCTAGTCCATCCTACGAGCAGTACTTC
TRBV29-1,.,.,TRBJ1-1,CSVGLGASNTEAFF,TGCAGCGTTGGTTTGGGGGCATCTAACACTGAAGCTTTCTTT
TRBV4-2,once,TRBD1,TRBJ2-2,CASSLREGRGRFGELFF,TGTGCCAGCAGCCTAAGAGAGGGCAGGGGGCGCTTCGGGGAGCTGTTTTTT
TRBV6-6,.,.,TRBJ2-2,CASSYSGVSNTGELFF,TGTGCCAGCAGTTACTCAGGTGTTTCGAACACCGGGGAGCTGTTTTTT
TRBV5-1,few,TRBD2,TRBJ2-5,CASRLNYGTSAETQYF,TGCGCCAGCAGGTTAAATTACGGGACTAGCGCGGAGACCCAGTACTTC
TRBV27,.,.,TRBJ1-5,CASSWGGAGQPQHF,TGTGCCAGCAGTTGGGGGGGGGCGGGACAGCCCCAGCATTTT
TRBV28,.,TRBD1,TRBJ1-6,CASSLWTGGSPLHF,TGTGCCAGCAGTTTATGGACAGGGGGATCACCCCTCCACTTT
TRBV5-1,.,.,TRBJ2-3,CASSLGGVLTDTQYF,TGCGCCAGCAGCTTGGGAGGGGTCCTCACAGATACGCAGTATTTT
TRBV7-2,.,.,TRBJ2-2,CASSSATGELFF,TGTGCCAGCAGCTCGGCAACCGGGGAGCTGTTTTTT
TRBV11-2,.,TRBD1,TRBJ2-1,CASSGFILGTASYNEQFF,TGTGCCAGCAGCGGCTTTATTCTAGGGACAGCCTCCTACAATGAGCAGTTCTTC
TRBV18,.,.,TRBJ1-6,CASSIYGRGSYNSPLHF,TGTGCCAGCTCAATCTACGGTCGGGGTTCCTATAATTCACCCCTCCACTTT
TRBV7-2,.,.,TRBJ2-3,CASSLADTQYF,TGTGCCAGCAGCTTAGCAGATACGCAGTATTTT
TRBV7-8,.,TRBD1,TRBJ2-7,CASSWDSYEQYF,TGTGCCAGCAGCTGGGACAGCTACGAGCAGTACTTC
TRBV7-3,.,TRBD2,TRBJ2-4,CASSLRSGGAENIQYF,TGTGCCAGCAGCTTACGTAGCGGGGGGGCGGAAAACATTCAGTACTTC
TRBV6-1,.,.,TRBJ2-7,CASRYYEQYF,TGTGCCAGCAGGTATTACGAGCAGTACTTC
TRBV6-5,once,TRBD1,TRBJ1-2,CASSRQGAAYGYTF,TGTGCCAGCAGCCGACAGGGGGCGGCCTATGGCTACACCTTC
TRBV29-1,.,.,TRBJ2-1,CSERTGQTNEQFF,TGCAGCGAGCGTACCGGACAGACAAATGAGCAGTTCTTC
TRBV6-5,once,.,TRBJ1-1,CASSYSFNTEAFF,TGTGCCAGCAGTTACAGTTTTAACACTGAAGCTTTCTTT
TRBV6-5,.,.,TRBJ2-7,CASSSTRLSEQYF,TGTGCCAGCAGTTCTACTAGATTAAGCGAGCAGTACTTC
TRBV10-3,.,.,TRBJ1-6,CAISDISYNSPLHF,TGTGCCATCAGTGACATCTCCTATAATTCACCCCTCCACTTT
TRBV6-5,.,TRBD1,TRBJ1-5,CASSPRTGDQPQHF,TGTGCCAGCAGCCCGAGGACAGGAGATCAGCCCCAGCATTTT
TRBV7-2,few,.,TRBJ2-5,CASSLDGPTAQYF,TGTGCCAGCAGCTTAGATGGTCCAACGGCCCAGTACTTC
TRBV19,.,.,TRBJ1-5,CASSIPGTLYSNQPQHF,TGTGCCAGTAGTATCCCCGGGACACTCTATAGCAATCAGCCCCAGCATTTT
TRBV30,.,TRBD2,TRBJ2-1,CAWSGLAGDEQFF,TGTGCCTGGAGTGGTCTAGCGGGAGATGAGCAGTTCTTC